This T cell receptor beta chain comes out of a study of shared clonotypes between healthy human individuals (dated by TCRdb to between 2020 and 2021). Notes on the research overall: The cohort included three men and a couple of women between 18 and 49 years of age. To estimate repertoire size and how much clonotypes are shared between individuals, the study performed deep sequencing of blood TCR repertoires from about five healthy adults. Leukapheresis yielded between about 0.94 and 9.5 billion PBMCs per donor. For each donor, CD4 naive and CD4 memory were each given three plates, CD8 naive was given two plates, and CD8 memory was given one plate. To increase sequencing depth and limit assay-specific biases, different laboratories used diverse techniques to prepare libraries and sequence TCR repertoires. Findings and caveats that apply to the study as a whole: When several donors were compared, the shared fraction of clonotypes was roughly 4.8% for naive CD4, less than 4% for naive CD8, roughly 2.5% for memory CD4, and 0.4% for memory CD8. Pairwise subsampling led to the expectation that sequencing depth would affect the degree of clonotype sharing among donors. Higher generation probabilities were observed for clonotypes shared by all four sorted-subset donors than for non-shared clonotypes. Naive subsets generally had larger estimated clonotype richness than memory subsets. Because the study included a small number of donors, the genetic and exposure-history diversity represented was limited. Sampling was restricted to blood, and TCR repertoires in tissues likely differ from the TCR repertoires found in blood. Even with the large sequencing depth, rarefaction of the sorted-subset datasets indicated that sequencing was incomplete.

This clone came up once. The target of this receptor is not known. It has no much larger one-base neighbor in the sample; base qualities were not kept. The CDR3 covers 18 residues, taking in both the cysteine and the phenylalanine. Only the CDR3 DNA stays, 54 bases, in frame from base 1. The V end loses 1 base and the J end loses 2 bases, and a stretch of 21 bases separates them. CDR1 SGHKS and CDR2 YYEKEE are derived from the germline V gene (reference sequence). TCR CDR3 regions were amplified from genomic DNA by multiplex PCR using the deep immunoSEQ assay. Extracted genomic DNA from each cell subset was distributed evenly across all wells of several immunoSEQ 96-well plates, and each plate was treated as a replicate. For sorted subsets, about 200 ng genomic DNA, equal to approximately 30,000 T cell genomes, was loaded into each replicate PCR. Purified libraries were measured with a Qubit 3.0 fluorometer, size-checked on a Bioanalyzer 2100, and measured again with the KAPA Library Quantification kit. Every immunoSEQ 96-well plate was sequenced on a separate single-read 150-cycle Illumina NextSeq 550 flow cell. From the authors' description of their analysis: Because only junctional sequences without quality scores were contained in the immunoSEQ output, filtering matching that applied to full-length reads could not be performed. Sequences were annotated with PyIR, a Python wrapper for IgBLAST v1.9, using IMGT germline references to assign V/J genes and CDR3. Reads were filtered out if the reads had weak V/J assignments (E-value above 1e-6), no CDR3, stop codons, out-of-frame junctions, or ambiguous translated residues. A V3J clonotype was defined by an identical inferred V gene, J gene, and CDR3 amino acid sequence. Percentage overlap between repertoires was calculated by dividing the number of shared unique clonotypes by the size of the smaller repertoire. Repertoire richness was assessed with RTK rarefaction, the Chao1 estimator, and Recon v2.1 estimates of unobserved clonotypes. For all TCRbeta clonotypes obtained by the gDNA method from a handful of donors, generation probabilities were computed with OLGA. This is the immuneACCESS table as TCRdb keeps it, with only in-frame sequences that have V and J called. A part of the clones is gone; compared with another copy, unresolved V genes explain less than half, and the rest is unexplained. From that table come the V and J calls and clone size; the DNA was used to work out D and trimming. This sample lists around 990,000 clones; roughly 77% were detected once. Of the sample, 0.89% is held by the ten largest clones.

Donors were healthy HIV-negative adults with no recently reported acute infections or vaccinations. Only Caucasian adults living in Nashville, Tennessee, USA were represented among the donors. Magnetic negative selection was used to enrich CD4+ T cells, after which naive cells were positively selected on CD45RA and the negative fraction became the memory subset. Blood was obtained by leukapheresis, after which PBMCs were separated by Ficoll-Histopaque density gradient centrifugation and cryopreserved in liquid nitrogen vapor phase. Purity and quantity of every magnetically sorted T cell population were checked by analytical flow cytometry. From each sorted fraction, genomic DNA was isolated and quantified by UV absorbance on a Nanodrop 2000c.

This sequence was found in a man younger than 35 in good health. Some clones in this sample may be carry-over from other donors' samples. The chain employs TRBV5-5 and TRBJ2-5, with the D segment identity uncertain. The specimen sequenced was memory CD4+ T cells from PBMCs. The meaning of the sample's cell subset or site label: CD45RA-negative fraction. The CDR3 corresponds to CASSLSRSPVLLQETQYF. The base sequence is TGTGCCAGCAGCTTGAGTAGATCGCCGGTATTACTGCAAGAGACCCAGTACTTC.